The clone carrying this TCR beta chain was recorded once. This entry comes from a study of blood T cell repertoires in COVID-19. The ends were cut back, 3 bases at V and 0 bases at J, with 11 bases in the middle. Germline V gene lookup returns CDR1 SEHNR and CDR2 FQNEAQ (reference sequence). This CDR3 has 15 residues. Authors' methods: Scientists estimated how many nucleated cells there were by amplifying reference gene primers. Method: immunoSEQ multiplex PCR; TCRdb's copy keeps in-frame clones and lacks some. That table is the source of V, J and clone size, and D and trimming were worked out from the DNA. The sample has 100,000 or so clones, about 81% seen once; the top ten hold around an eighth.

The chain carries TRBV7-9 and TRBJ1-1; TRBD1 is a possible D gene (6 bases). The TCR comes from a human donor in a cohort sampled during active COVID-19. Sequenced material: peripheral blood. The CDR3 nucleotides are TGTGCCAGCAGCTTTACAGGGCGCATGAACACTGAAGCTTTCTTT. Its protein is CASSFTGRMNTEAFF.